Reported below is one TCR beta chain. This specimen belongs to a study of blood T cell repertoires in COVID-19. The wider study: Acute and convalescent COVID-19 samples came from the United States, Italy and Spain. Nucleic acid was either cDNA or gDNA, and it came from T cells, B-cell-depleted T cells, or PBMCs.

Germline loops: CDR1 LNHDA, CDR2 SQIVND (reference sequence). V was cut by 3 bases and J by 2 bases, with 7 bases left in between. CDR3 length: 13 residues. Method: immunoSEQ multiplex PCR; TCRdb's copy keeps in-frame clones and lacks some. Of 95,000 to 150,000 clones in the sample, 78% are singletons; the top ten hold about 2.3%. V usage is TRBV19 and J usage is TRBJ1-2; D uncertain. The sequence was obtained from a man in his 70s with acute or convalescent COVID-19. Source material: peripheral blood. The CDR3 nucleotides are TGTGCCAGTAGTATTACGGTGAACTATGGCTACACCTTC. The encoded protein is CASSITVNYGYTF.